This TCR beta chain originates from a study of CD8+CD57+ T cells in acquired aplastic anemia. Study summary: Sorting CD4+ and CD8+ cells gave DNA averaging roughly 3.5 ug.

TCR beta VDJ and CDR3 profiles were obtained from a genomic DNA template. MiXCR was run by TCRdb on the reads, yielding one entry per CDR3 protein. The sample contains under 500,000 distinct CDR3 sequences, 25% to 40% of which appear only once. This clonotype appeared a few times. In germline, CDR1 is SGHTA, CDR2 FQGTGA. V was pared by 3 bases and J by 8 bases, with 5 bases of the junction left unmatched. CDR3 size: 15 residues. Sequencing was done on patients that had shown CD8+CD57+ cell expansion by flow cytometry. The specimen sequenced was sorted CD4+, CD8+, or CD8+CD57+ T cells (not recorded which) from PBMCs. J is TRBJ2-1 and V is TRBV7-3, with TRBD2 matching 12 bases. The receptor was isolated from a human donor with aplastic anemia. In DNA form, the CDR3 reads TGTGCCAGCAGCTTCGTGCTAGCGGGAGGGGATGAGCAGTTCTTC. Protein sequence: CASSFVLAGGDEQFF.